This TCR beta chain was obtained from a study of cytomegalovirus exposure and HLA in healthy donors (dated by TCRdb to the late 2010s). Turning to the overall study: In an earlier analysis of under 750 of the donors, 276 Gb of sequence data and 90 million to 120 million unique TCR beta sequences from 150 million to 200 million T cells were reported. Genome-wide SNP genotypes for about 55% of the roughly 670 donors were used in a later genetic analysis, which treated that subset as a discovery cohort. Rather than drawing on any new phenotypic data, the later analysis identified candidate immune exposures from TCR beta sequences and the way those sequences occurred across donors. Of the roughly 400 genotyped donors, around 81% fell in the genetic ancestry cluster associated with self-reported Caucasian donors. All discovery cohort repertoires had been generated on a single sequencing platform. Four or five DR-DQ haplotypes were handled as single units for association and clustering because linkage in the cohort was strong. Using immunosequencing, the study profiled T cell repertoires from roughly 650 subjects and related those repertoires to cytomegalovirus serostatus. In an earlier analysis of a few hundred of the donors, high-throughput TCR beta sequencing was used to judge whether each TCR beta V gene segment behaved as functional or pseudogenic. To study patterns of TCR occurrence, a later analysis re-analyzed previously published TCR beta repertoires from around 670 donors and added high-resolution HLA genotyping. Donor age, sex, ethnicity and CMV serostatus were compiled together with the repertoire data. The study aimed to test whether cataloging public T cell receptors could reveal signatures of past pathogen exposure. A separate validation cohort of about 110 different subjects was used in addition to the roughly 700-subject first cohort. Approximately 300 gigabases of sequencing data and 70 million to 95 million unique TCR sequences made up an early release that covered fewer than 650 HLA-typed donors. The number of donors typed differed by locus, with about 629-640 for A, B, C, DRB1 and DQB1, roughly 520 for DQA1, some 570 for DPA1, and some 450 for DPB1. High-throughput TCR immunosequencing, statistical association of individual TCRs with disease status, and machine learning were combined to predict cytomegalovirus infection status. Among under 450 genotyped donors of the cohort, an average of about 240,000 unique TCR beta nucleotide sequences were sequenced per donor, approximately 20% of them non-productive. HLA typing covered class I and class II loci at four-digit resolution. What the work shows at the level of the full study, not this receptor alone: Specific HLA alleles were associated with 15,000 to 20,000 TCR beta sequences at a false discovery rate of 0.05 in a later analysis. A later genetic analysis associated a missense DCLRE1C variant with V-gene and J-gene trimming of TCR beta chains, and an independent cohort replicated the association. A later analysis reported that several top co-occurrence clusters appeared linked to parvovirus B19, influenza, CMV and Epstein-Barr virus. In an earlier analysis of approximately 590 of the donors, most TCR beta V segments appeared in productive rearrangements about 90% or about 30% of the time, broadly matching IMGT annotations. In a later genetic analysis, fewer N-insertions in productive TCRs were reported among donors in an Asian-associated ancestry cluster than the approximately 670-donor mean. A total of around 150 TCR beta chains were listed by the study as associated with cytomegalovirus. In a later analysis, HLA-associated TCR beta chains showed more clonal expansion and lower generation probabilities than non-associated chains that were equally common. Three of the identified cytomegalovirus-associated TCR beta chains were confirmed in vitro to be specific for cytomegalovirus antigens. Across donors, most TCR sequences were observed very rarely, whereas some public TCRs were present in many individuals. A cluster of highly shared sequence variants was judged likely to be a technical artifact of the sequencing pipeline. CMV serostatus was the only immune exposure information available for the cohort. Roughly uniform sequencing depth across donors was assumed in presence/absence analyses, although this assumption may not hold. In a later analysis, the rate of TCR association differed among HLA loci, with DRB1 alleles having the most associated TCRs and HLA-C alleles having the fewest. Some IMGT-functional V segments, including TRBV6-2 and TRBV6-3, could not be told apart with the 87-base-pair reads, so those segments were excluded. In this cohort, only TCR beta chains were sequenced, and detectable features were limited by the absence of alpha or paired-chain data. Because HLA typing was unavailable for some donors at each locus, only the typed subset was used in association tests. A later analysis found that most CMV-associated TCR beta chains appeared HLA-restricted, with HLA associations seemingly driven largely by CMV exposure. Linkage disequilibrium might explain the correlated functional status among segregating V segments, but an unknown experimental factor could not be excluded. The authors suggested that the approach could potentially be extended to other disease states and immunological phenotypes. The classifier was reported to diagnose cytomegalovirus status with high specificity and sensitivity in both the original and validation cohorts. When HLA alleles, especially DR and DQ, strongly co-occurred, attributing TCR associations to individual alleles was difficult. Because counts were too low, seventeen rarely observed V segments, including chromosome 9 orphons, were left out of the earlier analysis of several hundred of the donors. A further reported finding was that TCR beta sequences accurately predicted the HLA-A and HLA-B alleles for most subjects in the first cohort.

Notes on this clone: Its specific antigen is unknown. No clone much larger than this one lies a single base away; base qualities are absent.

In total, roughly 710 healthy bone marrow donors made up the cohort. Cohort members were all nominally healthy when sampled, although unrecorded immune exposures were likely present. The donor was CMV seropositive and was included in the group of around 300 seropositive cohort members. A peripheral blood sample was provided by each donor, and peripheral blood mononuclear cells were used for TCR beta sequencing. The Qiagen DNeasy Blood Extraction Kit was used to extract genomic DNA from the blood cell samples. The CDR3 contains 14 residues, cysteine and phenylalanine counted. The retained sequence is limited to the CDR3, 42 bases, with the frame set at the first base. The germline V gene (reference sequence) sets CDR1 to SEHNR and CDR2 to FQNEAQ. The junction shows trimming of 5 bases on V and 5 bases on J, and the gene matches do not reach 8 bases of it. Receptor libraries were prepared by the immunoSEQ multiplex PCR assay. A mixture of 60 forward primers for TCR Vbeta segments and 13 reverse primers for TCR Jbeta segments was used in the multiplex PCR. A multiplex PCR assay on genomic DNA amplified the CDR3 region of rearranged TCR beta genes. Amplified TCR beta libraries were sequenced as 87-base-pair reads on the Illumina HiSeq System. On the study's bioinformatics: A later analysis counted about 80 million unique TCR beta chains across the 550 to 700 repertoires, and roughly 9.9 million of these chains were shared by at least two donors. Raw reads were error-corrected and collapsed into unique sequences by a nearest-neighbor algorithm in which closely related sequences were merged to remove PCR and sequencing errors. Alignment of CDR3 sequences to IMGT reference sequences was used to assign V, D and J gene segments. Each retained sequence needed at least a six-nucleotide match to both a V gene segment and a J gene segment. A rearrangement was called productive if the CDR3 had no stop codons and remained in frame with V and J, and every other rearrangement was called non-productive. CDR3 was defined according to IMGT convention as the region running from the second conserved V-encoded cysteine to the conserved J-encoded phenylalanine. Sequences without an unambiguous match to a single V gene segment were excluded from the earlier analysis of 587 of the donors. In an earlier analysis of around 590 of the donors, a V segment was called functional when productive rearrangements were above 56.7%, and segregating when the standard deviation between donors exceeded 5%. A statistical classification framework was developed to diagnose cytomegalovirus status using the catalog of TCR beta chain sequences. In a later analysis, TCR nucleotide sequences were compared against IMGT/GENE-DB human TR gene sequences so that V and J genes could be assigned. The TCRdist pipeline was used in a later analysis to assign CDR3 sequences and most-parsimonious VDJ recombination scenarios. In a later analysis, each TCR beta chain was defined by its CDR3 amino acid sequence together with its V-gene family, and reads without a unique V-gene family were excluded. A later analysis removed 592 highly shared, low-generation-probability nucleotide sequences to deal with suspected cross-contamination and a sequencing artifact. In a later analysis, a clonal expansion index was calculated for each public chain from normalized within-repertoire ranks of inferred template counts. In a later analysis, generation probabilities were computed using a VDJ recombination model fitted to out-of-frame rearrangements, and the results were checked against IGoR. In a later analysis, hypergeometric tests were used to score TCR-TCR, TCR-HLA and TCR-CMV co-occurrence, with a repertoire-size bias correction applied to TCR pairs. In a later analysis, false discovery rates were estimated by permuting HLA or CMV assignments 20 times. In a later analysis, co-occurring TCRs were grouped using DBSCAN, and TCRdist sequence similarity was added for clustering within HLA-allele-positive subsets. For co-occurrence clustering, repertoires with fewer than 30,000 or more than 120,000 public chains were excluded, along with about five repertoires with anomalous nucleotide sharing. TCRdb stores this immuneACCESS table with in-frame sequences only. Part of the clones is absent; in the studies checked, under half of the shortfall reflects unresolved V genes, and no reason is known for the rest. V and J calls plus clone size are reproduced from that table; the DNA served to infer D and trimming. The sample table holds about 150,000 clones, of which about four fifths were seen once. Of the sample, less than 10% is held by the ten largest clones.

Recombination connected TRBV7-9 to TRBJ1-1; the junction holds 7 bases that match TRBD1. Material: PBMCs. The TCR comes from a young man in good health and CMV-seropositive. The bases read TGTGCCAGCAGCGCGAGTTCAGGGGGGACTGAAGCTTTCTTT. Its amino acids are CASSASSGGTEAFF.